A selection of T cell receptor beta chains follows, all from one sample in a study of shared clonotypes between healthy human individuals. Clones were read by immunoSEQ multiplex PCR, and TCRdb kept only the in-frame ones, dropping some. The sample contains a few million clones, about 90% of which appear only once. Sequencing was performed on naive CD4+ T cells from PBMCs. Source of these receptors: a man in his late teens or twenties in good health. Some clones in this sample may be carry-over from other donors' samples. Each CDR3 is given with its conserved first and last residue. Fields, in order: D gene, V gene, clone size, J gene, CDR3 DNA, CDR3 protein. A D gene is named only where the DNA matches it firmly. Clone sizes are given selectively: once, few, many, or a class where the clone is expanded.

D: NA; V: TRBV9; size: NA; J: TRBJ2-7; DNA: TGTGCCAGCAGCGTAGAAGGGGTAGCCCCCTACGAGCAGTACTTC; CDR3: CASSVEGVAPYEQYF
D: TRBD1; V: TRBV27; size: NA; J: TRBJ2-3; DNA: TGTGCCAGCAGGAAACAGGGGGCATCAGATACGCAGTATTTT; CDR3: CASRKQGASDTQYF
D: NA; V: TRBV7-9; size: NA; J: TRBJ2-7; DNA: TGTGCCAGCAGCTTAGGCAGGGCGACAGGTCTCGACGAGCAGTACTTC; CDR3: CASSLGRATGLDEQYF
D: NA; V: TRBV29-1; size: NA; J: TRBJ2-5; DNA: TGCAGCGTTTACACCGCTGCCGAGACCCAGTACTTC; CDR3: CSVYTAAETQYF
D: NA; V: TRBV9; size: NA; J: TRBJ1-3; DNA: TGTGCCAGCAGCCCCCGGGACGGAGGAGGAAACACCATATATTTT; CDR3: CASSPRDGGGNTIYF
D: TRBD1; V: TRBV2; size: NA; J: TRBJ2-2; DNA: TGTGCCAGCACTTGGACAGGCACCGGGGAGCTGTTTTTT; CDR3: CASTWTGTGELFF
D: NA; V: TRBV28; size: NA; J: TRBJ1-2; DNA: TGTGCCAGCAGTCTAGAAAACCAGGGCTACACCTTC; CDR3: CASSLENQGYTF
D: TRBD2; V: TRBV19; size: NA; J: TRBJ2-3; DNA: TGTGCCAGTAGTCGGCGGGAGGGCCTAGCAGATACGCAGTATTTT; CDR3: CASSRREGLADTQYF
D: TRBD2; V: TRBV11-1; size: NA; J: TRBJ2-2; DNA: TGTGCCAGCAGCCCGCCCCAGCGGGAGCCGAAGGCCGGGGAGCTGTTTTTT; CDR3: CASSPPQREPKAGELFF
D: NA; V: TRBV2; size: few; J: TRBJ1-5; DNA: TGTGCCAGCACCTTTGGAATTCAGCCCCAGCATTTT; CDR3: CASTFGIQPQHF
D: NA; V: TRBV14; size: NA; J: TRBJ1-1; DNA: TGTGCCAGCAGCCAACCCCCCGGGAACTCTGCTTTCTTT; CDR3: CASSQPPGNSAFF
D: TRBD1; V: TRBV27; size: NA; J: TRBJ2-7; DNA: TGTGCCAGCAAAAGAAGGACAGGGACGGGCGGGCTCGAGTACGAGCAGTACTTC; CDR3: CASKRRTGTGGLEYEQYF
D: NA; V: TRBV29-1; size: NA; J: TRBJ1-1; DNA: TGCAGCGTTGTTCGAGTCATGAACACTGAAGCTTTCTTT; CDR3: CSVVRVMNTEAFF
D: TRBD2; V: TRBV11-2; size: NA; J: TRBJ2-5; DNA: TGTGCCAGCAGCTCAACTAGCGGAGCGGTCTGGCAGTACTTC; CDR3: CASSSTSGAVWQYF
D: NA; V: TRBV19; size: NA; J: TRBJ1-2; DNA: TGTGCCAGTTCTCCCTTGTTTGGGGTTGGCTACACCTTC; CDR3: CASSPLFGVGYTF
D: TRBD2; V: TRBV5-1; size: NA; J: TRBJ2-7; DNA: TGCGCCAGCAGGCCGGGGGCCGGGACTAGGGACTACGAGCAGTACTTC; CDR3: CASRPGAGTRDYEQYF
D: NA; V: TRBV21-1; size: NA; J: TRBJ2-5; DNA: TGTGCCAGCAGCCCCACTAGGGCAAGACAAGAGACCCAGTACTTC; CDR3: CASSPTRARQETQYF
D: TRBD2; V: TRBV5-1; size: NA; J: TRBJ2-3; DNA: TGCGCCAGCAGCCCGGGACTAGCGGTGATCACAGATACGCAGTATTTT; CDR3: CASSPGLAVITDTQYF
D: NA; V: TRBV30; size: NA; J: TRBJ1-2; DNA: TGTGCCTTGCCCACCACAGCTAACTATGGCTACACCTTC; CDR3: CALPTTANYGYTF
D: NA; V: TRBV11-3; size: NA; J: TRBJ2-1; DNA: TGTGCCAGCAGCTTAGATGAAAGGGGCGAGCAGTTCTTC; CDR3: CASSLDERGEQFF